The 9 T cell receptor beta chains below come from one sample, sequenced in a study of post-analysis software for immune sequencing data (dated by TCRdb to 2015 to 2017). The library was generated by PCR. This sample was sequenced with an Illumina HiSeq 2500. To reduce PCR and sequencing biases, unique molecular identifiers were incorporated into the TCR beta cDNA libraries. The public reads were quality trimmed at Q25 with fastp and then assembled into clones with MiXCR by TCRdb, keeping productive beta chains. CDR3 protein duplicates are merged, each entry listing the most common genes and DNA. Present in this sample are 450,000 to 700,000 distinct CDR3 sequences, around 47% of which were seen just once. The ten largest clones take up more than 1.5% of the sample. What the authors observed across the whole study: Significantly higher frequencies in patients than in controls were found for about five TRBV segments, including TRBV5-6, TRBV5-1 and TRBV20-1.

Antigens for these TCRs are unknown. The sequencing sample was made of blood. The receptors stem from a girl under 18 with multiple sclerosis.

This rearrangement joins TRBV30 to TRBJ2-5, with 7 bases identical to TRBD1. Matching the DNA end better, TRBJ2-7 makes the J call doubtful. Germline-derived CDR1 and CDR2 are GTSNPN and SVGIG (reference sequence). This CDR3 is 13 amino acids long. The CDR3 spells CAWSGRGRYEQYF. The CDR3 DNA sequence: TGTGCCTGGAGTGGCAGGGGGAGATACGAGCAGTACTTC.

V usage is TRBV9 and J usage is TRBJ2-3, with D hard to call. V was pared by 6 bases and J by 0 bases, with 8 bases between. CDR3 length: 13 residues. Germline CDR1 SGDLS, CDR2 YYNGEE. The CDR3 sequence: CASTRPSTDTQYF. The CDR3 bases are TGTGCCAGCACCAGACCTAGCACAGATACGCAGTATTTT.

CDR3 bases: TGTGCCAGCAGCCCAAGACAGGTCACAGATACGCAGTATTTT. Residues: CASSPRQVTDTQYF. The V call is TRBV7-2, the J call TRBJ2-3; D might be TRBD1 (6 bases). Germline CDR1 and CDR2: SGHTA and FQGNSA. The CDR3 runs 14 residues. With 5 bases removed from V and 2 bases from J, the gap between germline ends came to 11 bases.

J is TRBJ2-5 and V is TRBV20-1; D might be TRBD2 (5 bases). The CDR3 extends over 14 amino acids. Germline-derived CDR1 and CDR2 are DFQATT and SNEGSKA (reference sequence). V lost 3 bases and J 11 bases, leaving 22 bases between the germline ends. CDR3 DNA sequence: TGCAGTGCTAGCCACCGGGAAGACCCCTCTAAGCAGTACTTC. Amino acid sequence: CSASHREDPSKQYF.

V and J are TRBV7-9 and TRBJ2-6; D call uncertain. The CDR3 has 15 residues. V dropped 2 bases and J dropped 4 bases, with 9 bases sitting between them. From germline, CDR1 is SEHNR and CDR2 FQNEAQ (reference sequence). DNA for the CDR3: TGTGCCAGCAGCTTATTCGGAGTAGGGGCCAACGTCCTGACTTTC. Its translation is CASSLFGVGANVLTF.

This clonotype has more than one count but fewer than ten. V usage is TRBV10-3 and J usage is TRBJ1-1; a weak D match, TRBD1 (5 bases). Germline V gene lookup returns CDR1 ENHRY and CDR2 SYGVKD. Trimming took off 4 bases at V and 11 bases at J, with 17 bases between the two ends. This CDR3 is built from 13 residues. The CDR3 DNA is TGTGCCATCAGTGGGACCAGTCCAAGGGACGCTTTCTTT. Translated: CAISGTSPRDAFF.

This clonotype has just a few counts. This chain joins TRBV29-1 and TRBJ1-1, with 7 nucleotides matching TRBD1. Germline V gene sequence: CDR1 SQVTM, CDR2 ANQGSEA. The CDR3 covers 13 residues. The V gene end was trimmed by 7 bases and the J gene end by 1 base; junction bases not matched to a gene: 6. In nucleotides, the CDR3 is TGCAGCGCTCAGACAGGGTCGAACACTGAAGCTTTCTTT. The encoded protein is CSAQTGSNTEAFF.

V usage is TRBV12-3 or TRBV12-4 and J usage is TRBJ1-5; D gene ambiguous. Trimming stripped 5 bases from V and 7 bases from J, with 18 bases between. The CDR3 extends over 15 amino acids. The CDR3 sequence: CASSPGSRGRQPQHF. The CDR3 region has the DNA TGTGCCAGCAGTCCCGGGTCTCGGGGAAGACAGCCCCAGCATTTT.

The rearrangement joins TRBV7-2 to TRBJ2-3; D might be TRBD1 or TRBD2, each matching 7 bases. The CDR3 has 15 amino acids. Germline CDR1 reads SGHTA; CDR2 reads FQGNSA. Trimming left V 5 bases short and J 4 bases short, with 16 bases between. CDR3 nucleotides: TGTGCCAGCAGCCCCAGGGGGACTACCGCAGATACGCAGTATTTT. Translation: CASSPRGTTADTQYF.